These T cell receptor beta chains were read from a single sample in a study of T cell responses to AZD1222 COVID-19 vaccine. TCRdb keeps only in-frame clones here, not all; method: immunoSEQ multiplex PCR. The data contain roughly 140,000 clones, about 87% of them singletons. The material sequenced was peripheral blood, taken on day 0 of MenACWY control vaccination. The source of these receptors is an adult in good health. CDR3s include the opening cysteine and the closing phenylalanine or tryptophan. A D gene is named only where the DNA matches it firmly. Some rows mark clone size as missing; the rest say once, few, many or name a class of expanded clone.

size	V	J	D	CDR3	DNA
few	TRBV2	TRBJ1-2	.	CASSSDSHGYTF	TGTGCCAGCAGTTCTGACAGCCATGGCTACACCTTC
.	TRBV20-1	TRBJ2-7	.	CSARNNYEQYF	TGCAGTGCTAGAAACAACTACGAGCAGTACTTC
.	TRBV4-1	TRBJ2-1	TRBD2	CASSRGTSGHYNEQFF	TGCGCCAGCAGCCGCGGGACTAGCGGACACTACAATGAGCAGTTCTTC
.	TRBV4-2	TRBJ2-3	TRBD2	CASSQGGGRFTDTQYF	TGTGCCAGCAGCCAAGGCGGCGGGAGGTTCACAGATACGCAGTATTTT
once	TRBV30	TRBJ2-5	.	CAWSVSWGRGQETQYF	TGTGCCTGGAGTGTATCGTGGGGGCGGGGACAAGAGACCCAGTACTTC
.	TRBV14	TRBJ1-3	.	CASSLYREFTGNTIYF	TGTGCCAGCAGCCTATACAGGGAATTTACTGGAAACACCATATATTTT
.	TRBV12-3/TRBV12-4	TRBJ1-2	.	CASSPLGGGYTF	TGTGCCAGCAGCCCCCTGGGAGGCGGCTACACCTTC
.	TRBV6-5	TRBJ2-5	.	CASSYSGGMETQYF	TGTGCCAGCAGTTACTCGGGGGGTATGGAGACCCAGTACTTC
.	TRBV5-1	TRBJ1-4	.	CASSGRGGDEKLFF	TGCGCCAGCAGCGGTAGGGGAGGGGATGAAAAACTGTTTTTT
.	TRBV9	TRBJ1-3	TRBD1	CASSPGQRLSGNTIYF	TGTGCCAGCAGCCCGGGACAGCGCCTCTCTGGAAACACCATATATTTT
.	TRBV6-5	TRBJ2-7	TRBD2	CASRRREDYEQYF	TGTGCCAGCAGACGACGGGAGGACTACGAGCAGTACTTC
.	TRBV19	TRBJ2-1	TRBD2	CASSIASGGAYWLEQFF	TGTGCCAGTAGTATCGCTAGCGGGGGGGCCTATTGGCTTGAGCAGTTCTTC
.	TRBV9	TRBJ1-3	TRBD1	CASTLTGHGNTIYF	TGTGCCAGCACCCTGACAGGGCACGGAAACACCATATATTTT